These 6 T cell receptor beta chains share one sample of origin, sequenced in a study of cytomegalovirus exposure and HLA in healthy donors. It was with 60 Vbeta and 13 Jbeta primers that the PCR ran. This table comes from immunoSEQ multiplex PCR, and its TCRdb copy is limited to in-frame clones, with some not included. This table has 130,000 or so clones, about 82% appearing once. The material sequenced was PBMCs. These TCRs come from a man aged 25 to 40 in good health and CMV-seronegative.

This sequence joins TRBV6-1 and TRBJ1-2; D remains ambiguous. The CDR3 extends over 15 amino acids. The germline V gene has CDR1 MNHNS and CDR2 SASEGT. Between the trimmed V and J ends, which lost 6 bases and 3 bases, there was a span of 17 bases. The CDR3 region has the DNA TGTGCCAGCAGGGACTTAAACCGGGTTCACTATGGCTACACCTTC. Amino acids: CASRDLNRVHYGYTF.

The rearrangement joins TRBV4-1 to TRBJ2-1; D is possibly TRBD2 (6 bases). The CDR3 extends over 15 amino acids. Germline V CDR1 and CDR2: MGHRA, YSYEKL. Trimming took 0 bases from V and 7 from J, leaving 13 bases between them. CDR3 region: CASSQELGTFNEQFF. CDR3 DNA: TGCGCCAGCAGCCAAGAGCTTGGGACTTTTAATGAGCAGTTCTTC.

The chain uses TRBV5-6 and TRBJ2-7; 7 positions agree with TRBD2. The CDR3 consists of 15 residues. In germline, CDR1 is SGHDT, CDR2 YYEEEE. V lost 6 bases and J lost 6; bases outside the gene matches: 15. In DNA, the CDR3 is TGTGCCAGCAACCCGTGGGGGGAGGGAGGTTTCGAGCAGTACTTC. Encoded protein: CASNPWGEGGFEQYF.

V is TRBV15 and J is TRBJ2-3; 8 bases align to TRBD2. Per germline, CDR1 LNHNV and CDR2 YYDKDF (reference sequence). The CDR3 totals 15 residues. Trimming at V came to 5 bases and at J to 0 bases, leaving 4 bases not matched to a gene. The CDR3 is CATSFRGGSTDTQYF. CDR3 bases: TGTGCCACCAGCTTCCGGGGGGGGAGCACAGATACGCAGTATTTT.

This sequence joins TRBV10-1 and TRBJ2-1; weak D call: TRBD2 (6 bases). Germline V gene data show CDR1 as WNHNN and CDR2 as SYGVQD (reference sequence). CDR3 length equals 16 residues. Trimming removed 3 bases at V and 7 bases at J, with 19 bases between. The CDR3 DNA reads TGCGCCAGCAGTGACCTGGGGCGTTTTGCGGGAAATGAGCAGTTCTTC. Protein product: CASSDLGRFAGNEQFF.

The chain uses TRBV5-8 and TRBJ2-1, with 7 bases matching TRBD1. The CDR3 totals 16 residues. Looked up from germline, CDR1 is SGHTS and CDR2 is YDEGEE. V lost 5 bases and J lost 5; bases outside the gene matches: 13. For the CDR3, the DNA is TGTGCCAGCAGGGCGGACAGGTCGTGGGTCAACAATGAGCAGTTCTTC. This gives the protein CASRADRSWVNNEQFF.